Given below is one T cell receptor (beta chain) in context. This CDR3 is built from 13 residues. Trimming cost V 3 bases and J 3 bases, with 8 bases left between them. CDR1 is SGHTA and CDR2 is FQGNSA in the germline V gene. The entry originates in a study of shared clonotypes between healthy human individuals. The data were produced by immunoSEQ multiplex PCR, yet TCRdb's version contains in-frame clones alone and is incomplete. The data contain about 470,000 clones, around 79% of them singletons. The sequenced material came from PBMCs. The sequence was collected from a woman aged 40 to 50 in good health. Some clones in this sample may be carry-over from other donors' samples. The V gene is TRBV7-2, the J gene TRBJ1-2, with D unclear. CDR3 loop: CASSFGEDYGYTF. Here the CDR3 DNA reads TGTGCCAGCAGCTTTGGGGAGGACTATGGCTACACCTTC.